These 18 T cell receptor beta chains were sequenced from one sample in a study of OX40 agonist ivuxolimab in advanced cancers. Using immunoSEQ multiplex PCR, the repertoire was profiled, and TCRdb retains in-frame clones only, with some absent. The sample contains 55,000 to 80,000 clones, about 81% of which appear only once. The sample here was CD4+ or CD8+ T cells sorted from blood, taken in a trial of the OX40 agonist ivuxolimab. The receptor set was obtained from an adult with an advanced solid tumor such as melanoma, head and neck, liver or kidney cancer.

The rearrangement links TRBV7-2 to TRBJ2-1; unclear D gene. With 3 bases removed from V and 4 bases from J, the gap between germline ends came to 4 bases. Germline lookup yields CDR1 SGHTA and CDR2 FQGNSA. This CDR3 is 12 amino acids long. CDR3 sequence reads: CASSFVYNEQFF. The CDR3 DNA sequence: TGTGCCAGCAGCTTTGTGTACAATGAGCAGTTCTTC.

V gene TRBV5-1 combines with J gene TRBJ2-7; D not certain. CDR3 size: 14 residues. Germline CDR1 and CDR2: SGHRS and YFSETQ. V was shortened by 2 bases and J by 3 bases, with 12 bases between the two germline ends. DNA of the CDR3: TGCGCCAGCAGCTTCGGCGGAGAGCTCTACGAGCAGTACTTC. Amino acid sequence: CASSFGGELYEQYF.

The chain is built from TRBV7-3 and TRBJ2-2; 7 bases match TRBD2. Looked up from germline, CDR1 is SGHTA and CDR2 is FQGTGA. V was pared by 11 bases and J by 6 bases, with 21 bases of the junction left unmatched. This CDR3 contains 17 residues. The DNA of the CDR3 is TGTGCCGGCCACGGGGGGAACGAGAGGATAGGGGCCGGGGAGCTGTTTTTT. This translates into CAGHGGNERIGAGELFF.

V and J are TRBV28 and TRBJ2-1; tentative D call: TRBD2 (5 bases). Trimming took off 6 bases at V and 6 bases at J, with 15 bases between the two ends. The CDR3 has 14 residues. Germline loops: CDR1 MDHEN, CDR2 SYDVKM. CDR3 sequence reads: CASSPRTPTNEQFF. CDR3 sequence (DNA): TGTGCCAGCAGCCCTAGGACTCCTACCAATGAGCAGTTCTTC.

CDR3 amino acids: CASSFFPGQYYGYTF. Written as DNA, the CDR3 is TGCGCCAGCAGCTTCTTCCCGGGACAGTACTATGGCTACACCTTC. The chain uses TRBV5-1 and TRBJ1-2; 7 bases map to TRBD1. Germline trimming cut 2 bases from V and 3 bases from J; bases unmatched to any gene: 7. Germline loops: CDR1 SGHRS, CDR2 YFSETQ. This CDR3 has 15 amino acids.

This chain uses TRBV5-4 with TRBJ2-1; tentative D call: TRBD2 (6 bases). Germline V gives CDR1 SGHNT, CDR2 YYREEE (reference sequence). This CDR3 has 16 amino acids. V was clipped by 4 bases and J by 5 bases, with 19 bases between them. The CDR3 DNA sequence: TGTGCCAGCAGCCCTCCGGGGCTAGCGAAAAACAATGAGCAGTTCTTC. This encodes CASSPPGLAKNNEQFF.

CDR3 region: CASSPTPSSNYGYTF. Here the CDR3 DNA reads TGTGCCAGCAGCCCGACCCCCAGTTCTAACTATGGCTACACCTTC. This chain joins TRBV7-2 and TRBJ1-2; no definite D call. Germline CDR1 SGHTA, CDR2 FQGNSA. The CDR3 sequence is 15 residues long. V was pared by 5 bases and J by 0 bases, with 13 bases between.

The J gene is TRBJ1-2, the V gene TRBV19, with D possibly being TRBD1 (6 bases). Germline values: CDR1 LNHDA, CDR2 SQIVND (reference sequence). The V gene lost 7 bases and the J gene lost 7 bases, with 16 bases spanning the gap. The CDR3 spans 13 residues. CDR3 sequence: CASIPGGGRGYTF. CDR3 sequence (DNA): TGTGCCAGTATTCCGGGGGGGGGCCGTGGCTACACCTTC.

The rearrangement links TRBV6-6 to TRBJ1-2; D remains unclear. The CDR3 has 11 residues. With 6 bases removed from V and 6 bases from J, the gap between germline ends came to 8 bases. Germline CDR1 and CDR2: MNHNY and SVGAGI (reference sequence). The CDR3 sequence: CASSTVNGYTF. CDR3 coding DNA: TGTGCCAGCAGCACCGTTAATGGCTACACCTTC.

The rearrangement uses TRBV6-6 and TRBJ1-6, with D tentatively TRBD1 (5 bases). The CDR3 spans 14 residues. Trimming shortened V by 7 bases and J by 9 bases, and 16 bases separated the two germline ends. CDR1 MNHNY and CDR2 SVGAGI come from the germline V gene (reference sequence). CDR3 sequence reads: CASIPGVGGSPLHF. CDR3 DNA sequence: TGTGCCAGCATTCCCGGGGTTGGGGGTTCACCCCTCCACTTT.

The rearrangement joins TRBV6-1 to TRBJ2-4; 12 bases line up with TRBD1. The CDR3 consists of 19 residues. Germline loops: CDR1 MNHNS, CDR2 SASEGT. Trimming removed 2 bases from V and 8 bases from J; junction bases left unmatched: 16. This CDR3 is CASSEPSFRDRGLMDIQYF. In DNA, the CDR3 is TGTGCCAGCAGTGAACCCTCTTTCCGGGACAGGGGGCTTATGGACATTCAGTACTTC.

The chain links TRBV7-2 to TRBJ1-1, with TRBD1 matching 8 bases. V shed 5 bases, J shed 4 bases, and the junction held 6 bases outside the gene matches. CDR3 size: 14 residues. Germline values: CDR1 SGHTA, CDR2 FQGNSA. Here the CDR3 DNA reads TGTGCCAGCAGCCCCCAGACAGGGGTCACTGAAGCTTTCTTT. This gives the protein CASSPQTGVTEAFF.

This chain's CDR3 is CASSASGVEKLFF. In nucleotides, the CDR3 is TGTGCCAGCAGCGCAAGCGGTGTTGAAAAACTGTTTTTT. This chain uses TRBV7-9 with TRBJ1-4, with unresolved D. V lost 5 bases and J lost 7, with 11 bases in between. The CDR3 is 13 residues long. In germline, CDR1 is SEHNR, CDR2 FQNEAQ (reference sequence).

The rearrangement links TRBV19 to TRBJ2-2; D is possibly TRBD1 (6 bases). The V and J ends lost 5 bases and 6 bases respectively, with 25 bases between them. The germline gives CDR1 LNHDA, CDR2 SQIVND (reference sequence). The CDR3 is made up of 18 amino acids. CDR3 in amino acids: CASSSRPPFTGISGELFF. In nucleotides, the CDR3 is TGTGCCAGTAGTTCCCGACCACCTTTTACAGGGATTTCCGGGGAGCTGTTTTTT.

The chain employs TRBV6-5 and TRBJ2-5; D possibly corresponds to TRBD1 (6 bases). Germline V gives CDR1 MNHEY, CDR2 SVGAGI. The CDR3 spans 14 residues. V dropped 6 bases and J dropped 5 bases, with 16 bases sitting between them. The CDR3 region is CASSSWQGRETQYF. CDR3 in DNA: TGTGCCAGCAGCTCGTGGCAGGGGCGGGAGACCCAGTACTTC.

The table lists this clone with a few counts. The V gene is TRBV4-2, the J gene TRBJ2-2; no clear D. There are 15 residues in the CDR3. V lost 0 bases to trimming and J lost 4 bases, with 9 bases between them. Germline V gene sequence: CDR1 LGHNA, CDR2 YNFKEQ. The CDR3 sequence: CASSQDLILTGELFF. The CDR3 nucleotides read TGTGCCAGCAGCCAAGATCTAATTCTCACCGGGGAGCTGTTTTTT.

This clone has just one count. The gene calls are TRBV11-3 and TRBJ1-2; D unclear. Deletions cut 3 bases from V and 1 base from J, with 6 bases between. The CDR3 runs to 13 residues. Per the germline V gene, CDR1 is SGHNT and CDR2 is YENEEA. The CDR3 sequence: CASSFGVNYGYTF. The CDR3 DNA follows: TGTGCCAGCAGCTTCGGGGTTAACTATGGCTACACCTTC.

Note on this clone: Other DNA variants within this sample encode the same CDR3. The chain is built from TRBV6-5 and TRBJ1-3, with no clear D. CDR1 is MNHEY, CDR2 SVGAGI, per germline. V lost 0 bases and J 0 bases, leaving 9 bases between the germline ends. CDR3 length: 16 amino acids. The CDR3 DNA follows: TGTGCCAGCAGTTACTCAAGGCTCAGCTCTGGAAACACCATATATTTT. Protein product: CASSYSRLSSGNTIYF.